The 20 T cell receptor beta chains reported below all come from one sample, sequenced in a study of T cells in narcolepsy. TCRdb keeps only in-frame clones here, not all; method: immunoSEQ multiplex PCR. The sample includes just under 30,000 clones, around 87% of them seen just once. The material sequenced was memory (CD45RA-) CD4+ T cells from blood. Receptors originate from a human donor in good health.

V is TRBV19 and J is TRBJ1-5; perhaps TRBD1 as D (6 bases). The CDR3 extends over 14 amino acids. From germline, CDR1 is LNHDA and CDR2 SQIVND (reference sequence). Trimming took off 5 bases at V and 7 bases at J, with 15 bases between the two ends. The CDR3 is CASSPQGRDQPQHF. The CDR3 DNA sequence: TGTGCCAGTAGTCCTCAGGGGAGAGACCAGCCCCAGCATTTT.

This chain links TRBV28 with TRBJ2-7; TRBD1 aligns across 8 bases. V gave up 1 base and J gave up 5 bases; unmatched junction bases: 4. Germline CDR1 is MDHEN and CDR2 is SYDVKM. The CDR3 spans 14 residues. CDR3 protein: CASSLSGGRNEQYF. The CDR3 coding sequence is TGTGCCAGCAGTTTATCAGGGGGCAGGAACGAGCAGTACTTC.

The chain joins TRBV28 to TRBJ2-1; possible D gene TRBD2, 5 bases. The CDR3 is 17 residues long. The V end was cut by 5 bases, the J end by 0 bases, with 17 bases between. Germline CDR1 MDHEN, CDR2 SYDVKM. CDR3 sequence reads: CASSTLWETSSYNEQFF. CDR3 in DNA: TGTGCCAGCAGTACCCTGTGGGAGACAAGCTCCTACAATGAGCAGTTCTTC.

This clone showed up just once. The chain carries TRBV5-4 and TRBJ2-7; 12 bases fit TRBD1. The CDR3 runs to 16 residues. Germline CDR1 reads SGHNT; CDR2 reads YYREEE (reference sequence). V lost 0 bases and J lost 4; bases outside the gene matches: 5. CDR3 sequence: CASSLGGTGGGYEQYF. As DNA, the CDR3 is TGTGCCAGCAGCTTGGGCGGGACAGGGGGCGGGTACGAGCAGTACTTC.

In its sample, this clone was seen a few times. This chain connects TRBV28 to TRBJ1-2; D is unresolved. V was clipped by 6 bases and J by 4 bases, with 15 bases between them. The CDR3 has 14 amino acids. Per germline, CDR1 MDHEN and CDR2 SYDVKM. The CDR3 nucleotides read TGTGCCAGCAGCTCCGGATCCTTCCCCTATGGCTACACCTTC. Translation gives CASSSGSFPYGYTF.

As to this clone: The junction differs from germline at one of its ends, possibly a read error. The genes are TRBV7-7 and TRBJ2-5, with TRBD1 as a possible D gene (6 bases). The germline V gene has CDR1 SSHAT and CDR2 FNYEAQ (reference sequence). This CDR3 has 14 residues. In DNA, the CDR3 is TGTGCTAGCAGCCCTGGGGGCGCCCAAGAGACCCAGTACTTC. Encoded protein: CASSPGGAQETQYF. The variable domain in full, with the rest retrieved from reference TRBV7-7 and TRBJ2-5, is GAGVSQSPRYKVTKRGQDVTLRCDPISSHATLYWYQQALGQGPEFLTYFNYEAQPDKSGLPSDRFSAERPEGSISTLTIQRTEQRDSAMYRCASSPGGAQETQYFGPGTRLLVL.

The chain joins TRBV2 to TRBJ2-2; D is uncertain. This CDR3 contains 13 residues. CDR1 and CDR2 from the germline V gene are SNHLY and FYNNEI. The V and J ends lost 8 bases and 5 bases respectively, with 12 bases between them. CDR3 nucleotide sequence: TGTGCCAGCGGAATAGGACCGACCGGGGAGCTGTTTTTT. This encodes CASGIGPTGELFF.

The CDR3, as DNA: TGTGCCAGCAGTCGATTCCAGGGAGGGGGCACAGATACGCAGTATTTT. This translates into CASSRFQGGGTDTQYF. The chain combines TRBV28 with TRBJ2-3; 7 bases align to TRBD2. The length of the CDR3 is 16 residues. Germline CDR1 reads MDHEN; CDR2 reads SYDVKM. V lost 5 bases and J lost 1; bases outside the gene matches: 9. Using reference TRBV28 and TRBJ2-3 for the parts outside the CDR3, the full variable domain is DVKVTQSSRYLVKRTGEKVFLECVQDMDHENMFWYRQDPGLGLRLIYFSYDVKMKEKGDIPEGYSVSREKKERFSLILESASTNQTSMYLCASSRFQGGGTDTQYFGPGTRLTVL.

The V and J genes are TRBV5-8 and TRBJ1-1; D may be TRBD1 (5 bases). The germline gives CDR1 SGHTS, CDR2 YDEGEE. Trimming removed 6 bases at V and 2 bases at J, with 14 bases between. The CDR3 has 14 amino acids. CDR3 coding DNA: TGTGCCAGCACGCAGGGCGGGGGAAACACTGAAGCTTTCTTT. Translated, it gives CASTQGGGNTEAFF.

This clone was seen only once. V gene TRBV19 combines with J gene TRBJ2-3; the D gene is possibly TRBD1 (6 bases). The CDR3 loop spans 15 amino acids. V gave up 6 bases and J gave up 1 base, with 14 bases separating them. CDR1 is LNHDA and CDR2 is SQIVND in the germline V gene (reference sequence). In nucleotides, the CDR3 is TGTGCCAGTAGAAACAGGGAACGGGGCACAGATACGCAGTATTTT. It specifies CASRNRERGTDTQYF.

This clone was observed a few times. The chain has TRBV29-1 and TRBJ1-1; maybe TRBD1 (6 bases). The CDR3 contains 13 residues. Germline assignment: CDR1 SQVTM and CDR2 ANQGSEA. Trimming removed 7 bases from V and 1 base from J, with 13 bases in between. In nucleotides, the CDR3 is TGCAGCGCAGACAGGACGGCGAACACTGAAGCTTTCTTT. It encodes CSADRTANTEAFF.

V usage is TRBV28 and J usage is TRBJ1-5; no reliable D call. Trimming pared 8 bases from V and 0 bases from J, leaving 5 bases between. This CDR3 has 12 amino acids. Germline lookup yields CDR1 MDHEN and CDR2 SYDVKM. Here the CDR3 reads CASWYSNQPQHF. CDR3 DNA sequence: TGTGCCAGCTGGTATAGCAATCAGCCCCAGCATTTT.

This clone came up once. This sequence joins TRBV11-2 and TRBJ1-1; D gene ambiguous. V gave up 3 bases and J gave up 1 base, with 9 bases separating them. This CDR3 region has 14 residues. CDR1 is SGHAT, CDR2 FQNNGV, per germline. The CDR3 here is CASSFDLSNTEAFF. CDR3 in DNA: TGTGCCAGCAGCTTTGACCTATCGAACACTGAAGCTTTCTTT.

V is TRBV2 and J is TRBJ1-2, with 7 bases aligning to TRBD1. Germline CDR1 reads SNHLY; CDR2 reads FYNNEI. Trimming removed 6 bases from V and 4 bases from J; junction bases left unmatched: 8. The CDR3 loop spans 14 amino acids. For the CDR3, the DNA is TGTGCCAGCAGGGGAGTAGGGGGCACCTATGGCTACACCTTC. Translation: CASRGVGGTYGYTF.

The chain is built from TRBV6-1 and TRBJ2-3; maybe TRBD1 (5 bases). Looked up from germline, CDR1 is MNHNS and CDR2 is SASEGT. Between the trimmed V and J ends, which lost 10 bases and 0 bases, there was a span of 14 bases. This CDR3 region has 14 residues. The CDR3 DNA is TGTGCCACCAGGAAAGGGGTCAGCACAGATACGCAGTATTTT. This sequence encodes CATRKGVSTDTQYF.

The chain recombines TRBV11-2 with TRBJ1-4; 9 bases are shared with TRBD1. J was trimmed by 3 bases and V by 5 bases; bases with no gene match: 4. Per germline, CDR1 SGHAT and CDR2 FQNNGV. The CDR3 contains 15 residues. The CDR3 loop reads CASSVQGAANEKLFF. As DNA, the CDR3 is TGTGCCAGCAGCGTACAGGGGGCGGCTAATGAAAAACTGTTTTTT.

CDR3 in amino acids: CASSPSLLAEETQYF. The CDR3 DNA reads as TGTGCCAGCTCACCGAGTCTACTAGCAGAAGAGACCCAGTACTTC. The chain is built from TRBV18 and TRBJ2-5; perhaps TRBD2 as D (6 bases). V lost 3 bases and J lost 3, with 14 bases in between. Germline lookup yields CDR1 KGHSH and CDR2 LQKENI. The CDR3 is 15 residues long.

The CDR3 DNA sequence: TGTGCCAGCAGTGAAGCGCTAAAAACCTACGAGCAGTACTTC. As protein: CASSEALKTYEQYF. The chain combines TRBV6-1 with TRBJ2-7; D gene unclear. V was cut by 0 bases and J by 2 bases, with 8 bases left in between. This CDR3 contains 14 residues. Germline V gives CDR1 MNHNS, CDR2 SASEGT.

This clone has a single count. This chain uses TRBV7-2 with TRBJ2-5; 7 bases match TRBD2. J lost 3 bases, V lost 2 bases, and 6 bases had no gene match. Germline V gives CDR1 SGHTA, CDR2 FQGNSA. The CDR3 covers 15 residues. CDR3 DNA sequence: TGTGCCAGCAGCTTAAGTGGCGGGAGTGAAGAGACCCAGTACTTC. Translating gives CASSLSGGSEETQYF.

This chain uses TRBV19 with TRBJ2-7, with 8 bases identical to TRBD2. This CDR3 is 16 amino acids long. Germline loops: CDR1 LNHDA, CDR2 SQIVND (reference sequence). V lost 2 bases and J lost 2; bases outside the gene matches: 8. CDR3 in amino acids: CASSISPLAGTYEQYF. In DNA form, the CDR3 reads TGTGCCAGTAGTATAAGCCCGCTAGCGGGTACCTACGAGCAGTACTTC.